These 31 T cell receptor beta chains were all obtained from the same sample, sequenced in a study of blood T cell repertoires in COVID-19. Method: immunoSEQ multiplex PCR; TCRdb's copy keeps in-frame clones and lacks some. The sample lists about 280,000 clones, just under 90% occurring once. What was sequenced was PBMCs or T cells enriched from blood (not recorded which). All receptors come from a woman aged 55-70 years who had recovered from COVID-19.

The V gene is TRBV5-1, the J gene TRBJ2-7; the match to TRBD1 covers 9 bases. Germline V gives CDR1 SGHRS, CDR2 YFSETQ. The trim removed 7 bases at V and 5 bases at J, leaving 7 bases unmatched. This CDR3 has 13 amino acids. The CDR3 reads CASSGQGYNEQYF. Written as DNA, the CDR3 is TGCGCCAGCTCGGGACAGGGATATAACGAGCAGTACTTC.

The chain combines TRBV5-1 with TRBJ2-3, with TRBD2 matching 12 bases. There are 17 residues in the CDR3. Germline trimming cut 1 base from V and 1 base from J; bases unmatched to any gene: 4. Germline V lookup: CDR1 SGHRS, CDR2 YFSETQ. The CDR3 sequence is CASSLTSGGPGTDTQYF. The CDR3 nucleotides read TGCGCCAGCAGCTTGACTAGCGGGGGGCCTGGCACAGATACGCAGTATTTT.

The chain uses TRBV19 and TRBJ1-5; possible D gene TRBD1, 5 bases. The CDR3 has 15 amino acids. Trimming removed 10 bases at V and 1 base at J, with 17 bases between. The germline CDR1 and CDR2 sequences are LNHDA and SQIVND (reference sequence). The DNA of the CDR3 is TGTGCCACCCTGCCGGGGGGTTTGAGCAATCAGCCCCAGCATTTT. This codes for CATLPGGLSNQPQHF.

This chain uses TRBV28 with TRBJ1-6; D may be TRBD1 (6 bases). The CDR3 length is 18 residues. Germline V gives CDR1 MDHEN, CDR2 SYDVKM. Deletions cut 1 base from V and 1 base from J, with 14 bases between. CDR3 sequence: CASSLLMGTSSYNSPLHF. The CDR3 DNA is TGTGCCAGCAGTTTATTGATGGGGACAAGTTCCTATAATTCACCCCTCCACTTT.

This chain connects TRBV24-1 to TRBJ2-3, with TRBD2 identical over 9 bases. The CDR3 is 21 residues long. Looked up from germline, CDR1 is KGHDR and CDR2 is SFDVKD. V gave up 3 bases and J gave up 1 base; unmatched junction bases: 19. Here the CDR3 reads CATSDTTAGQQRGAGTDTQYF. As DNA, the CDR3 is TGTGCCACCAGTGATACGACTGCTGGACAGCAGCGGGGGGCGGGCACAGATACGCAGTATTTT.

The genes are TRBV5-1 and TRBJ2-5, with TRBD2 identical over 9 bases. The trim removed 6 bases at V and 3 bases at J, leaving 9 bases unmatched. CDR3 length: 15 amino acids. Germline V gene lookup returns CDR1 SGHRS and CDR2 YFSETQ. In DNA form, the CDR3 reads TGCGCCAGCACTGACCCTAGCGGGGACAAAGAGACCCAGTACTTC. Its protein product is CASTDPSGDKETQYF.

This chain uses TRBV29-1 with TRBJ2-7; 7 nucleotides agree with TRBD2. V lost 6 bases to trimming and J lost 5 bases; unmatched junction nucleotides: 10. The CDR3 length is 13 residues. Germline lookup yields CDR1 SQVTM and CDR2 ANQGSEA. As DNA, the CDR3 is TGCAGCGTCCTTAGCGGGCCCAACCACGAGCAGTACTTC. Translating gives CSVLSGPNHEQYF.

The chain employs TRBV4-1 and TRBJ1-1, with 9 bases aligning to TRBD1. Trimming cost V 1 base and J 5 bases; bases outside gene matches: 11. Per germline, CDR1 MGHRA and CDR2 YSYEKL. The CDR3 contains 17 residues. CDR3 protein: CASSQGPRTGVYTEAFF. Written as DNA, the CDR3 is TGCGCCAGCAGCCAAGGACCCAGGACAGGGGTTTATACTGAAGCTTTCTTT.

This clone has just a few counts. The V gene is TRBV7-9, the J gene TRBJ1-1; TRBD1 matches at 8 bases. This CDR3 contains 15 residues. V was pared by 6 bases and J by 1 base, with 7 bases of the junction left unmatched. Germline V gives CDR1 SEHNR, CDR2 FQNEAQ (reference sequence). CDR3 loop: CASSLTGAENTEAFF. CDR3 nucleotide sequence: TGTGCCAGCAGTTTGACAGGGGCCGAGAACACTGAAGCTTTCTTT.

The rearrangement links TRBV6-1 to TRBJ1-5; weak D call: TRBD1 (5 bases). This CDR3 is built from 15 residues. CDR1 MNHNS and CDR2 SASEGT come from the germline V gene. V dropped 3 bases and J dropped 1 base, with 10 bases sitting between them. The CDR3 nucleotides are TGTGCCAGCAGTGAGTTTCAGGGAAGCAATCAGCCCCAGCATTTT. Translated, it gives CASSEFQGSNQPQHF.

The rearrangement joins TRBV30 to TRBJ1-5; 8 bases are shared with TRBD1. In germline, CDR1 is GTSNPN, CDR2 SVGIG (reference sequence). V lost 2 bases, J lost 12 bases, and 6 bases stayed unmatched. This CDR3 has 12 amino acids. CDR3 bases: TGTGCCTGGAGTTCCGACAGGGGAGTCCAGCATTTT. Its translation: CAWSSDRGVQHF.

J is TRBJ2-7 and V is TRBV21-1; TRBD2, the table's D call, was not compared with the DNA. TRBV21-1 is a pseudogene segment. This CDR3 spans 14 amino acids. CDR3 nucleotides: TGTGCCAGCAGCCGGACTAGCGGGGGATACGAGCAGTACTTC. It is translated as CASSRTSGGYEQYF.

A single count supports this clone. This sequence joins TRBV20-1 and TRBJ2-3, with 7 nucleotides matching TRBD2. The CDR3 contains 14 residues. Germline assignment: CDR1 DFQATT and CDR2 SNEGSKA (reference sequence). The J segment lost 5 bases and the V segment lost 6 bases, leaving 11 bases of the junction unmatched. CDR3 sequence: CSASSAGGIDTQYF. CDR3 DNA sequence: TGCAGTGCAAGTAGTGCCGGGGGGATAGATACGCAGTATTTT.

The genes are TRBV29-1 and TRBJ1-1; TRBD1 matches 7 bases. The CDR3 is made up of 12 amino acids. From germline, CDR1 is SQVTM and CDR2 ANQGSEA. The ends lost 6 bases at V and 2 bases at J; junction bases unmatched: 3. CDR3 sequence reads: CSVQGVNTEAFF. The CDR3 DNA follows: TGCAGCGTCCAGGGGGTTAACACTGAAGCTTTCTTT.

The chain links TRBV6-1 to TRBJ2-1; D unclear. Looked up from germline, CDR1 is MNHNS and CDR2 is SASEGT. V was shortened by 0 bases and J by 4 bases, with 13 bases between the two germline ends. The CDR3 is 16 residues long. CDR3 amino acids: CASSEAPLRVYNEQFF. The DNA for the CDR3 is TGTGCCAGCAGTGAAGCCCCGCTCCGAGTTTACAATGAGCAGTTCTTC.

The chain couples TRBV24-1 to TRBJ1-5; D not resolved. V dropped 4 bases and J dropped 3 bases, with 3 bases sitting between them. CDR3 size: 12 residues. Germline lookup yields CDR1 KGHDR and CDR2 SFDVKD. CDR3: CATSDNNQPQHF. The CDR3 DNA follows: TGTGCCACCAGTGACAACAATCAGCCCCAGCATTTT.

The chain carries TRBV4-2 and TRBJ1-2, with 8 bases aligning to TRBD1. The CDR3 contains 14 residues. The germline gives CDR1 LGHNA, CDR2 YNFKEQ. V was clipped by 3 bases and J by 3 bases; unmatched bases: 3. The CDR3, as DNA: TGTGCCAGCAGCCAGACAGGGGCAGACTATGGCTACACCTTC. Amino acids: CASSQTGADYGYTF.

The gene calls are TRBV4-1 and TRBJ1-5; D call uncertain. Per the germline V gene, CDR1 is MGHRA and CDR2 is YSYEKL. The length of the CDR3 is 13 residues. The V and J ends lost 0 bases and 8 bases respectively, with 8 bases between them. As DNA, the CDR3 is TGCGCCAGCAGCCAAGACCACTCGGAGCCCCAGCATTTT. Translating it yields CASSQDHSEPQHF.

The CDR3, as DNA: TGTGCCAGCAGCACCAGACAGGGGACACCCCTCCACTTT. It codes for CASSTRQGTPLHF. J is TRBJ1-6 and V is TRBV7-3, with 8 bases that match TRBD1. The CDR3 runs 13 residues. The V gene's germline CDR1 is SGHTA and CDR2 FQGTGA. The V and J ends lost 5 bases and 11 bases, in that order; junction bases with no gene match: 5.

The rearrangement links TRBV18 to TRBJ2-3; 8 bases fit TRBD2. From germline, CDR1 is KGHSH and CDR2 LQKENI. Trimming at V came to 1 base and at J to 3 bases, leaving 6 bases not matched to a gene. This CDR3 contains 16 residues. CDR3 region: CASSPLSGGPTDTQYF. For the CDR3, the DNA is TGTGCCAGCTCACCACTTTCGGGAGGGCCTACAGATACGCAGTATTTT.

The V call is TRBV6-5, the J call TRBJ1-1; a weak D match, TRBD1 (5 bases). Trimming took 5 bases from V and 6 from J, leaving 16 bases between them. Germline CDR1 and CDR2: MNHEY and SVGAGI. The CDR3 has 14 amino acids. CDR3 amino acids: CASSQPGGYAEAFF. DNA of the CDR3: TGTGCCAGCAGTCAGCCCGGGGGTTACGCTGAAGCTTTCTTT.

V gene TRBV2 combines with J gene TRBJ2-2, with D uncertain. The CDR3 length is 12 residues. V dropped 5 bases and J dropped 8 bases, with 9 bases sitting between them. The germline V gene encodes CDR1 SNHLY and CDR2 FYNNEI. CDR3 protein: CASSTERGELFF. In nucleotides, the CDR3 is TGTGCCAGCAGTACAGAACGGGGGGAGCTGTTTTTT.

The V call is TRBV19, the J call TRBJ2-3, with D tentatively TRBD2 (7 bases). V lost 5 bases to trimming and J lost 4 bases, with 13 bases between them. The germline gives CDR1 LNHDA, CDR2 SQIVND (reference sequence). CDR3 length: 14 amino acids. DNA for the CDR3: TGTGCCAGTAGTGCAACGGGGGGCGCAGATACGCAGTATTTT. Translation gives CASSATGGADTQYF.

V gene TRBV25-1 combines with J gene TRBJ1-3; D is perhaps TRBD1 (5 bases). This CDR3 contains 15 residues. V was shortened by 5 bases and J by 0 bases, with 11 bases between the two germline ends. Per germline, CDR1 MGHDK and CDR2 SYGVNS. The CDR3 sequence is CASSRQTSSGNTIYF. Here the CDR3 DNA reads TGTGCCAGCAGTCGACAGACCAGCTCTGGAAACACCATATATTTT.

CDR3: CASSSTSYNEQFF. Here the CDR3 DNA reads TGTGCCAGCAGCTCTACCTCCTACAATGAGCAGTTCTTC. The chain employs TRBV5-6 and TRBJ2-1, with unresolved D. V was shortened by 3 bases and J by 0 bases, with 4 bases between the two germline ends. Germline V CDR1 and CDR2: SGHDT, YYEEEE. This CDR3 is built from 13 residues. Full variable domain (remainder filled in from reference TRBV5-6 and TRBJ2-1): DAGVTQSPTHLIKTRGQQVTLRCSPKSGHDTVSWYQQALGQGPQFIFQYYEEEERQRGNFPDRFSGHQFPNYSSELNVNALLLGDSALYLCASSSTSYNEQFFGPGTRLTVL.

The chain employs TRBV19 and TRBJ2-1, with TRBD2 matching 13 bases. CDR1 and CDR2 from the germline V gene are LNHDA and SQIVND (reference sequence). This CDR3 region has 17 residues. Trimming took 3 bases from V and 6 from J; bases not matched to a gene: 8. The CDR3 loop is CASSIPGTSGRANEQFF. The CDR3 bases are TGTGCCAGTAGTATCCCCGGCACTAGCGGGAGGGCCAATGAGCAGTTCTTC.

This clone came up once. The rearrangement uses TRBV27 and TRBJ2-1; 7 bases fit TRBD2. Germline loops: CDR1 MNHEY, CDR2 SMNVEV (reference sequence). The CDR3 totals 15 residues. The ends lost 4 bases at V and 8 bases at J; junction bases unmatched: 11. CDR3 sequence reads: CASSSPSLAVDEQFF. For the CDR3, the DNA is TGTGCCAGCAGTTCGCCCTCTCTAGCGGTCGATGAGCAGTTCTTC.

The chain couples TRBV7-8 to TRBJ1-1; no definite D call. The CDR3 has 17 amino acids. Germline loops: CDR1 SGHVS, CDR2 FQNEAQ. The V gene lost 2 bases and the J gene lost 0 bases, with 16 bases spanning the gap. CDR3 sequence (DNA): TGTGCCAGCAGCTTACTACAGAACTTTCCCCTGAACACTGAAGCTTTCTTT. Amino acids: CASSLLQNFPLNTEAFF. Full variable domain (missing parts from reference TRBV7-8 and TRBJ1-1): GAGVSQSPRYKVAKRGQDVALRCDPISGHVSLFWYQQALGQGPEFLTYFQNEAQLDKSGLPSDRFFAERPEGSVSTLKIQRTQQEDSAVYLCASSLLQNFPLNTEAFFGQGTRLTVV.

This sequence joins TRBV9 and TRBJ1-2, with TRBD1 matching over 10 bases. V lost 3 bases, J lost 9 bases, and 8 bases stayed unmatched. The CDR3 runs to 14 residues. Germline CDR1 SGDLS, CDR2 YYNGEE. The CDR3 loop reads CASSDLWTGGSYTF. CDR3 nucleotide sequence: TGTGCCAGCAGCGACCTTTGGACAGGGGGGAGCTACACCTTC.

The J gene is TRBJ1-2, the V gene TRBV11-3; 8 bases are shared with TRBD1. V lost 4 bases, J lost 4 bases, and 5 bases stayed unmatched. Germline values: CDR1 SGHNT, CDR2 YENEEA. This CDR3 contains 14 residues. The CDR3 sequence: CASSYSGTGYGYTF. The DNA of the CDR3 is TGTGCCAGCAGCTATTCCGGGACAGGCTATGGCTACACCTTC.

The chain couples TRBV9 to TRBJ1-6, with 8 bases matching TRBD1. With V trimmed by 3 bases and J by 8 bases, 4 bases remained unmatched. Germline values: CDR1 SGDLS, CDR2 YYNGEE. The CDR3 runs to 14 residues. CDR3 loop: CASSAGTGYSPLHF. The CDR3, as DNA: TGTGCCAGCAGCGCCGGGACAGGTTATTCACCCCTCCACTTT.